These T cell receptor beta chains were read from a single sample in a study of cytotoxic CD8 clonotypes in ibrutinib-treated CLL. Sequencing was performed with immunoSEQ multiplex PCR; in TCRdb, only in-frame clones are kept and a portion is missing. The sample has more than 12,000 clones; 52% are singletons. Sequenced here: PBMCs, sampled at an approximately 26-month disease-progression time point, from a patient treated with ibrutinib. These receptors were taken from a human donor with chronic lymphocytic leukemia. Both conserved end residues are part of each CDR3.

v_gene,len,CDR3aa
TRBV5-4,17,CASSLRIETGISYEQYF
TRBV19,16,CASSPRLAGANNEQFF
TRBV20-1,11,CSAYDREKLFF
TRBV11-2,15,CASSTLTGMNTEAFF
TRBV5-1,16,CASSLELTGLDNEQFF
TRBV7-8,15,CASSLSRTSGNTIYF
TRBV27,15,CASSEAPQEYYGYTF
TRBV19,14,CASSGSQGRQPQHF
TRBV18,15,CASSPPNQKAETQYF
TRBV27,13,CASSLRYTYEQYF
TRBV5-4,15,CASSSNRGLYSPLHF
TRBV9,19,CASSGQTGASAFGANVLTF
TRBV6-6,13,CASSYSQGTEAFF
TRBV9,16,CASSVETGQGSETQYF
TRBV6-1,15,CASCIDRGFNEKLFF
TRBV20-1,11,CSAKVIEKLFF
TRBV7-9,13,CASSEADNYGYTF
TRBV2,16,CASSEARTGGPLEQYF
TRBV4-1,17,CASSQDSGVLDNSPLHF
TRBV2,18,CASSELGTGTLSGNTIYF
TRBV2,14,CASIRDRGINEQFF
TRBV25-1,15,CASSESGTGIDEQYF
TRBV25-1,15,CASRSLGQGGETQYF